Following are 23 T cell receptor beta chains from one sample sequenced in a study of blood T cell repertoires in COVID-19. Measured with immunoSEQ multiplex PCR; TCRdb has only the in-frame clones, and not every one. The sample includes hundreds of thousands of clones, 75% to 90% of them seen just once. Sequenced: peripheral blood. Receptors originate from a woman in her 70s with COVID-19, enrolled during active disease.

V is TRBV10-3 and J is TRBJ2-1, with 7 bases matching TRBD1. Germline V gene sequence: CDR1 ENHRY, CDR2 SYGVKD. This CDR3 spans 15 amino acids. With 5 bases clipped from V and 0 bases from J, the junction kept 4 bases outside the gene matches. The CDR3 spells CAISTGTASYNEQFF. CDR3 DNA: TGTGCCATCAGTACCGGGACAGCCTCCTACAATGAGCAGTTCTTC.

This clone was found once. V is TRBV19 and J is TRBJ2-1; 8 nucleotides line up with TRBD2. Trimming at V came to 3 bases and at J to 5 bases, leaving 3 bases not matched to a gene. This CDR3 contains 14 residues. CDR1 is LNHDA and CDR2 is SQIVND in the germline V gene (reference sequence). The CDR3 nucleotides are TGTGCCAGTAGTATTCGACTAGCGAACAATGAGCAGTTCTTC. Translated, it gives CASSIRLANNEQFF.

V and J are TRBV20-1 and TRBJ1-1, with 7 bases aligning to TRBD1. V lost 3 bases to trimming and J lost 3 bases; unmatched junction nucleotides: 10. This CDR3 comprises 15 residues. The germline gives CDR1 DFQATT, CDR2 SNEGSKA (reference sequence). CDR3 sequence (DNA): TGCAGTGCTAGTCCTTCAGGGACAGAGGACACTGAAGCTTTCTTT. It codes for CSASPSGTEDTEAFF.

This rearrangement joins TRBV5-1 to TRBJ2-7, with D tentatively TRBD2 (5 bases). Trimming shortened V by 4 bases and J by 3 bases, and 14 bases separated the two germline ends. The CDR3 consists of 14 residues. Germline lookup yields CDR1 SGHRS and CDR2 YFSETQ. CDR3 bases: TGCGCCAGCAGCCCAGCCGGAGGCAACTACGAGCAGTACTTC. Protein product: CASSPAGGNYEQYF. The variable domain in full, with the rest retrieved from reference TRBV5-1 and TRBJ2-7, is KAGVTQTPRYLIKTRGQQVTLSCSPISGHRSVSWYQQTPGQGLQFLFEYFSETQRNKGNFPGRFSGRQFSNSRSEMNVSTLELGDSALYLCASSPAGGNYEQYFGPGTRLTVT.

This clone showed up just once. The CDR3 here is CASSVGQFGFF. CDR3 DNA sequence: TGTGCCAGCAGTGTGGGTCAGTTCGGGTTCTTT. The chain uses TRBV2 and TRBJ1-1, with D uncertain. V was clipped by 4 bases and J by 14 bases, with 14 bases between them. This CDR3 contains 11 residues. Germline V gives CDR1 SNHLY, CDR2 FYNNEI.

The chain combines TRBV10-3 with TRBJ2-7; 7 bases are a match to TRBD1. The V gene end was trimmed by 6 bases and the J gene end by 2 bases; junction bases not matched to a gene: 4. The germline V gene has CDR1 ENHRY and CDR2 SYGVKD. The CDR3 length is 13 residues. The CDR3 DNA is TGTGCCATCAGCCACGACAGGGCCTACGAGCAGTACTTC. It encodes CAISHDRAYEQYF.

For the CDR3, the DNA is TGTGCCAGCAGCCCGCGCGGCGGGGGAAGCAATCAGCCCCAGCATTTT. It is translated as CASSPRGGGSNQPQHF. The genes are TRBV6-2 or TRBV6-3 and TRBJ1-5; D is possibly TRBD1 (5 bases). The CDR3 consists of 16 residues. Trimming cost V 6 bases and J 1 base, with 16 bases left between them. Germline values: CDR1 MNHEY, CDR2 SVGEGT.

This sequence joins TRBV5-1 and TRBJ1-2, with D perhaps matching TRBD1 (5 bases). Trimming removed 3 bases at V and 4 bases at J, with 7 bases between. Germline assignment: CDR1 SGHRS and CDR2 YFSETQ. The CDR3 extends over 12 amino acids. CDR3 residues: CASSSDSYGYTF. As DNA, the CDR3 is TGCGCCAGCAGCTCCGACAGCTATGGCTACACCTTC.

The chain recombines TRBV11-2 with TRBJ2-1, with TRBD2 identical over 11 bases. V lost 4 bases and J lost 4; bases outside the gene matches: 3. The CDR3 consists of 15 residues. Germline V lookup: CDR1 SGHAT, CDR2 FQNNGV. CDR3 region: CASSSTSGTYNEQFF. As DNA, the CDR3 is TGTGCCAGCAGCTCGACTAGCGGGACGTACAATGAGCAGTTCTTC.

This clone was picked up one time. The CDR3 DNA is TGTGCCAGCAGTCGGACTAGCGGGAGGGCCCGACATTCCTACGAGCAGTACTTC. As protein: CASSRTSGRARHSYEQYF. V gene TRBV27 combines with J gene TRBJ2-7; 15 bases line up with TRBD2. J gave up 1 base and V 5 bases, and 9 bases lay outside the gene matches. Per germline, CDR1 MNHEY and CDR2 SMNVEV (reference sequence). The CDR3 contains 18 residues.

J is TRBJ2-1 and V is TRBV6-5; 10 bases fit TRBD1. V was clipped by 4 bases and J by 9 bases; unmatched bases: 12. The CDR3 contains 16 residues. Germline CDR1 is MNHEY and CDR2 is SVGAGI. The CDR3 region is CASSSALGQGSLEQFF. As DNA, the CDR3 is TGTGCCAGCAGTTCCGCCTTGGGACAGGGGTCTCTTGAGCAGTTCTTC.

This chain connects TRBV20-1 to TRBJ2-7; weak D call: TRBD1 (6 bases). The CDR3 contains 11 residues. CDR1 is DFQATT, CDR2 SNEGSKA, per germline (reference sequence). Trimming took 5 bases from V and 3 from J, leaving 8 bases between them. CDR3 nucleotide sequence: TGCAGTGCTCAGGGGAGCTACGAGCAGTACTTC. Residues: CSAQGSYEQYF.

This rearrangement joins TRBV30 to TRBJ2-2; the match to TRBD2 covers 7 bases. In germline, CDR1 is GTSNPN, CDR2 SVGIG (reference sequence). The CDR3 spans 15 residues. V shed 5 bases, J shed 4 bases, and the junction held 10 bases outside the gene matches. CDR3 loop: CAWDLGGWGTGELFF. CDR3 in DNA: TGTGCCTGGGATCTCGGGGGGTGGGGCACCGGGGAGCTGTTTTTT. Full variable domain (remainder filled in from reference TRBV30 and TRBJ2-2): SQTIHQWPATLVQPVGSPLSLECTVEGTSNPNLYWYRQAAGRGLQLLFYSVGIGQISSEVPQNLSASRPQDRQFILSSKKLLLSDSGFYLCAWDLGGWGTGELFFGEGSRLTVL.

The J gene is TRBJ2-5, the V gene TRBV20-1; 9 positions agree with TRBD2. Trimming took 6 bases from V and 2 from J; bases not matched to a gene: 7. Per germline, CDR1 DFQATT and CDR2 SNEGSKA (reference sequence). The CDR3 is 14 amino acids. The CDR3 loop reads CSASIAGVQETQYF. As DNA, the CDR3 is TGCAGTGCGAGTATAGCGGGAGTACAAGAGACCCAGTACTTC.

The V and J genes are TRBV19 and TRBJ1-5, with 12 nucleotides matching TRBD1. The length of the CDR3 is 15 residues. The trim removed 8 bases at V and 7 bases at J, leaving 9 bases unmatched. From germline, CDR1 is LNHDA and CDR2 SQIVND (reference sequence). For the CDR3, the DNA is TGTGCCAGTCATCTGGGACAGGGGGCATTGCAGCCCCAGCATTTT. It yields the protein CASHLGQGALQPQHF.

CDR3 in amino acids: CASSPRRSGYNEQFF. The CDR3 coding sequence is TGTGCCAGCAGTCCCCGGAGGAGTGGGTACAATGAGCAGTTCTTC. The chain combines TRBV2 with TRBJ2-1; tentatively, D is TRBD2 (5 bases). Trimming took 5 bases from V and 4 from J, leaving 15 bases between them. The germline V gene encodes CDR1 SNHLY and CDR2 FYNNEI. The CDR3 loop spans 15 amino acids.

V and J are TRBV12-3 or TRBV12-4 and TRBJ1-2; TRBD1 might be the D (6 bases). This CDR3 is built from 13 residues. V dropped 2 bases and J dropped 4 bases, with 8 bases sitting between them. CDR3 loop: CASSLRGSYGYTF. The CDR3 DNA reads as TGTGCCAGCAGTTTAAGGGGGTCCTATGGCTACACCTTC.

V gene TRBV6-2 or TRBV6-3 combines with J gene TRBJ2-6, with 7 bases aligning to TRBD1. The CDR3 is 18 amino acids. Germline-derived CDR1 and CDR2 are MNHEY and SVGEGT. J lost 0 bases, V lost 5 bases, and 10 bases had no gene match. The CDR3 region is CASSRPTGLSSGANVLTF. CDR3 bases: TGTGCCAGCAGTCGCCCGACAGGGTTAAGCTCTGGGGCCAACGTCCTGACTTTC.

The J gene is TRBJ2-5, the V gene TRBV10-3, with TRBD2 matching 11 bases. Germline CDR1 and CDR2: ENHRY and SYGVKD. J lost 4 bases, V lost 10 bases, and 8 bases had no gene match. The CDR3 spans 14 residues. CDR3 coding DNA: TGTGCCACCGACGCAACTAGCGGGGGAGAGACCCAGTACTTC. Translating it yields CATDATSGGETQYF.

The genes are TRBV19 and TRBJ2-6; D remains ambiguous. V was shortened by 6 bases and J by 1 base, with 19 bases between the two germline ends. The CDR3 is 18 residues long. CDR1 LNHDA and CDR2 SQIVND come from the germline V gene (reference sequence). CDR3 region: CASSDRPPGESGANVLTF. The CDR3 DNA sequence: TGTGCCAGTAGCGACCGGCCTCCCGGAGAATCTGGGGCCAACGTCCTGACTTTC.

This chain connects TRBV5-4 to TRBJ1-1, with TRBD1 matching over 9 bases. CDR1 SGHNT and CDR2 YYREEE come from the germline V gene (reference sequence). The CDR3 covers 14 residues. The V gene end was trimmed by 4 bases and the J gene end by 6 bases; junction bases not matched to a gene: 7. CDR3 DNA: TGTGCCAGCAGCGCAGGACAGGGGCCCTCTGAAGCTTTCTTT. Residues: CASSAGQGPSEAFF.

The rearrangement uses TRBV11-3 and TRBJ2-3; unclear D gene. Trimming pared 5 bases from V and 1 base from J, leaving 7 bases between. From germline, CDR1 is SGHNT and CDR2 YENEEA. CDR3 length equals 13 residues. CDR3: CASSPEGTDTQYF. The DNA of the CDR3 is TGTGCCAGCAGCCCTGAGGGCACAGATACGCAGTATTTT.

The chain uses TRBV28 and TRBJ2-3, with 8 positions matching TRBD1. CDR3 size: 15 residues. The ends lost 4 bases at V and 4 bases at J; junction bases unmatched: 7. Germline V lookup: CDR1 MDHEN, CDR2 SYDVKM. As DNA, the CDR3 is TGTGCCAGCAGTTCGAACAGGGGGTGGGCAGATACGCAGTATTTT. It specifies CASSSNRGWADTQYF.